The present TCR beta chain was sequenced within a study of blood T cell repertoires in COVID-19. Whole-study context: COVID-19 samples collected from the United States, Italy and Spain covered acute and convalescent phases.

Participants were placed into cohorts based on the clinical history they reported. The table came from immunoSEQ multiplex PCR; TCRdb's copy has only in-frame clones and leaves some out. Of fewer than 200,000 clones in the sample, around 80% are singletons; the top ten hold 13% to 15%. J lost 2 bases, V lost 4 bases, and 5 bases had no gene match. The CDR3 is made up of 16 amino acids. Per the germline V gene, CDR1 is LNHDA and CDR2 is SQIVND (reference sequence). Sequenced material: PBMCs or T cells enriched from blood (not recorded which). The chain joins TRBV19 to TRBJ2-3; 11 nucleotides match TRBD2. The receptor comes from a man between 45 and 60 years old who had recovered from COVID-19. In DNA, the CDR3 is TGTGCCAGTAGTACACTAGCGGGGGAGCCCACAGATACGCAGTATTTT. This translates into CASSTLAGEPTDTQYF.